This record concerns one T cell receptor beta chain sequence. This clonotype was seen many times. There is no known antigen for this receptor. Nothing much larger sits one base from this clone, and base qualities are not available. V drops 3 bases and J drops 0 bases, leaving 21 bases in between. Taken from cysteine to phenylalanine, the CDR3 has 19 residues. Only the CDR3 region is kept as DNA, spanning 57 bases read in frame from base 1. The germline V gene yields KGHSH for CDR1 and LQKENI for CDR2. To prepare the library, PCR was applied. Sequencing instrument: Illumina HiSeq 2500. To normalize quantification of the TCRbeta repertoire, the TCR libraries were built with molecular barcoding that relied on unique molecular identifiers. The public reads were reanalyzed by TCRdb: fastp trimming at Q25, MiXCR alignment, in-frame beta chains only. Rows matching on CDR3 protein sequence are summarized as one entry with the most common DNA and genes. Across this sample there are 400,000 to 550,000 distinct CDR3 sequences, with more than 9% seen only once. Jointly, the top ten make up 2% to 2.5% of the sample.

Explained via the paper, the treatment or condition label denotes: allogeneic hematopoietic cell transplantation with graft depleted of TCRalphabeta T cells and CD19 B cells. The children who served as transplant recipients had been given grafts of TCRalphabeta/CD19-depleted allogeneic hematopoietic cells. The source of the sample is a study of T-cell reconstitution after alpha-beta-depleted transplantation in children (dated by TCRdb to about 2016). Concerning the study at large: T-cell immune reconstitution after TCRalphabeta/CD19-depleted allogeneic hematopoietic cell transplantation in children was quantitatively tracked in the study by means of TCR repertoire profiling. General study outcomes and caveats: In some patients, the high TCRbeta diversity seen at day 60 was put down to recipient T cells and intrathymic progenitors that had survived conditioning. Over the following months the frequencies of hyperexpanded clones went down, and after one year T-cell counts and TCRbeta diversity were mostly credited to newly produced T cells. The apparently early recovery of alphabetaT-cell counts about two months after transplant reportedly depended on only several hundred rapidly expanded clones that came from non-depleted graft cells.

Sequences were derived from PBMCs, sampled before TCRalphabeta/CD19-depleted stem cell transplant. The chain joins TRBV18 to TRBJ2-1; the D gene is perhaps TRBD1 or TRBD2, each of them matching over 5 bases. This clonotype originated in a child aged 2 to 15 with inherited bone marrow failure, due to receive a stem cell transplant. The nucleotide sequence reads TGTGCCAGCTCACCCCCGGTAGCCCGGGACGCAAACTCCTACAATGAGCAGTTCTTC. Translated, it gives CASSPPVARDANSYNEQFF.